A single sample is the source of the 16 T cell receptor beta chains below, sequenced in a study of blood T cell repertoires in COVID-19. Data came from immunoSEQ multiplex PCR; TCRdb stores just in-frame clones and leaves some out. The data show 100,000 to 150,000 clones, with 86% seen just once and roughly 5.4% held by the top ten. The material sequenced was peripheral blood. The receptors originated from a human donor in a cohort sampled during active COVID-19.

This clone was found a few times. V is TRBV6-6 and J is TRBJ2-3, with TRBD1 identical over 10 bases. The CDR3 runs 17 residues. Per the germline V gene, CDR1 is MNHNY and CDR2 is SVGAGI (reference sequence). V dropped 5 bases and J dropped 1; count of bases not matched to a gene: 9. CDR3 residues: CASSPSQGTGGTDTQYF. The CDR3 DNA reads TGTGCCAGCAGTCCCTCCCAGGGGACAGGGGGCACAGATACGCAGTATTTT.

The chain employs TRBV7-2 and TRBJ2-1; 7 bases are a match to TRBD2. The ends lost 5 bases at V and 7 bases at J; junction bases unmatched: 11. The CDR3 loop spans 15 amino acids. Germline-derived CDR1 and CDR2 are SGHTA and FQGNSA. CDR3 region: CASSGRVLARNEQFF. In DNA, the CDR3 is TGTGCCAGCAGCGGAAGAGTACTAGCGAGGAATGAGCAGTTCTTC.

This chain joins TRBV6-6 and TRBJ1-2; D call uncertain. The CDR3 spans 13 residues. Germline V gives CDR1 MNHNY, CDR2 SVGAGI (reference sequence). V gave up 2 bases and J gave up 3 bases, with 7 bases separating them. The CDR3: CASSYPGDYGYTF. CDR3 in DNA: TGTGCCAGCAGTTACCCCGGTGACTATGGCTACACCTTC.

This chain joins TRBV18 and TRBJ2-1; D might be TRBD2 (6 bases). Per the germline V gene, CDR1 is KGHSH and CDR2 is LQKENI. The CDR3 has 15 amino acids. V lost 1 base and J 9 bases, leaving 16 bases between the germline ends. The CDR3: CASSPQEGPAGEQFF. The CDR3 DNA reads as TGTGCCAGCTCACCACAGGAGGGTCCGGCCGGTGAGCAGTTCTTC.

V is TRBV28 and J is TRBJ1-2; TRBD1 is a possible D gene (6 bases). Trimming took 4 bases from V and 4 from J, leaving 16 bases between them. Germline V gene sequence: CDR1 MDHEN, CDR2 SYDVKM. This CDR3 has 15 amino acids. CDR3 protein: CASSSQGLLFYGYTF. The CDR3 nucleotides read TGTGCCAGCAGTTCTCAGGGGTTGTTGTTCTATGGCTACACCTTC.

This clone occurred a few times. V and J are TRBV18 and TRBJ2-3; TRBD2 might be the D (5 bases). This CDR3 contains 16 residues. Trimming took off 4 bases at V and 0 bases at J, with 14 bases between the two ends. Germline V gene lookup returns CDR1 KGHSH and CDR2 LQKENI. The CDR3 nucleotides read TGTGCCAGCTCACATTTGGACTCTTCTAGCACAGATACGCAGTATTTT. Its translation: CASSHLDSSSTDTQYF.

V gene TRBV12-3 or TRBV12-4 combines with J gene TRBJ2-3; D is uncertain. This CDR3 is built from 13 residues. Trimming shortened V by 5 bases and J by 5 bases, and 11 bases separated the two germline ends. The CDR3 loop is CASSQPPGDTQYF. The CDR3 DNA reads as TGTGCCAGCAGTCAGCCCCCGGGAGATACGCAGTATTTT.

The CDR3 is CASSLQSLGTDTQYF. In DNA, the CDR3 is TGTGCCAGCAGCTTACAATCGCTCGGGACAGATACGCAGTATTTT. The V and J genes are TRBV7-2 and TRBJ2-3, with D unresolved. This CDR3 comprises 15 residues. V gave up 2 bases and J gave up 3 bases, with 12 bases separating them. Germline lookup yields CDR1 SGHTA and CDR2 FQGNSA.

The CDR3 sequence is CASSQVPAGPTRRQFF. The CDR3 bases are TGTGCCAGCAGCCAAGTTCCAGCGGGGCCCACGAGGCGGCAGTTCTTC. This chain joins TRBV14 and TRBJ2-1; 7 bases map to TRBD2. The CDR3 is 16 residues long. The V segment lost 1 base and the J segment 12 bases; nucleotides outside the gene matches: 15. Germline CDR1 reads SGHDN; CDR2 reads FVKESK. The full variable domain, its missing parts supplied by reference TRBV14 and TRBJ2-1, is EAGVTQFPSHSVIEKGQTVTLRCDPISGHDNLYWYRRVMGKEIKFLLHFVKESKQDESGMPNNRFLAERTGGTYSTLKVQPAELEDSGVYFCASSQVPAGPTRRQFFGPGTRLTVL.

The chain uses TRBV5-1 and TRBJ1-1, with TRBD1 matching 10 bases. After removal of 6 bases from V and 5 bases from J, the junction contained 13 bases not matched to a gene. Germline V gives CDR1 SGHRS, CDR2 YFSETQ. The CDR3 spans 16 residues. The CDR3 region has the DNA TGCGCCAGCACCGCGGACAGGGGGGGAGTGGAGACTGAAGCTTTCTTT. It is translated as CASTADRGGVETEAFF.

The genes are TRBV2 and TRBJ2-3, with a tentative D call TRBD1 (5 bases). Germline values: CDR1 SNHLY, CDR2 FYNNEI. The CDR3 length is 14 residues. The V and J ends lost 10 bases and 5 bases respectively, with 19 bases between them. The CDR3 reads CATSWGSARDTQYF. In DNA form, the CDR3 reads TGTGCCACTTCGTGGGGCTCAGCTCGAGATACGCAGTATTTT.

The J gene is TRBJ2-1, the V gene TRBV28; 10 nucleotides align to TRBD2. J lost 9 bases, V lost 5 bases, and 7 bases had no gene match. CDR1 is MDHEN, CDR2 SYDVKM, per germline. The CDR3 sequence is 14 residues long. The CDR3 reads CASSRPSGSSEQFF. The CDR3 coding sequence is TGTGCCAGCAGTCGGCCTAGCGGGAGTAGTGAGCAGTTCTTC.

J is TRBJ1-4 and V is TRBV5-1, with TRBD1 identical over 7 bases. The CDR3 spans 14 residues. V was pared by 7 bases and J by 4 bases, with 7 bases of the junction left unmatched. The V gene's germline CDR1 is SGHRS and CDR2 YFSETQ. The CDR3 bases are TGCGCCAGCGGATCCGGGACAGTTAATGAAAAACTGTTTTTT. Encoded protein: CASGSGTVNEKLFF. Complete variable domain (other parts from reference TRBV5-1 and TRBJ1-4): KAGVTQTPRYLIKTRGQQVTLSCSPISGHRSVSWYQQTPGQGLQFLFEYFSETQRNKGNFPGRFSGRQFSNSRSEMNVSTLELGDSALYLCASGSGTVNEKLFFGSGTQLSVL.

The J gene is TRBJ1-5, the V gene TRBV7-3; 9 bases align to TRBD1. The V gene's germline CDR1 is SGHTA and CDR2 FQGTGA. This CDR3 comprises 13 residues. The V gene end was trimmed by 5 bases and the J gene end by 7 bases; junction bases not matched to a gene: 3. The CDR3, as DNA: TGTGCCAGCAGCAGGGACAGGGACCAGCCCCAGCATTTT. It codes for CASSRDRDQPQHF.

This clone appeared a few times. This chain links TRBV7-9 with TRBJ2-5; 7 bases fit TRBD1. CDR1 and CDR2 (germline): SEHNR, FQNEAQ (reference sequence). CDR3 length equals 11 residues. V lost 7 bases, J lost 4 bases, and 0 bases stayed unmatched. CDR3: CASTGGETQYF. The CDR3 DNA reads as TGTGCCAGCACAGGGGGAGAGACCCAGTACTTC.

The chain has TRBV19 and TRBJ2-1; no clear D gene. V lost 6 bases to trimming and J lost 0 bases, with 12 bases between them. From germline, CDR1 is LNHDA and CDR2 SQIVND (reference sequence). CDR3 length: 15 residues. DNA of the CDR3: TGTGCCAGTAGAAAAACAGTCTCCTCCTACAATGAGCAGTTCTTC. Residues: CASRKTVSSYNEQFF.